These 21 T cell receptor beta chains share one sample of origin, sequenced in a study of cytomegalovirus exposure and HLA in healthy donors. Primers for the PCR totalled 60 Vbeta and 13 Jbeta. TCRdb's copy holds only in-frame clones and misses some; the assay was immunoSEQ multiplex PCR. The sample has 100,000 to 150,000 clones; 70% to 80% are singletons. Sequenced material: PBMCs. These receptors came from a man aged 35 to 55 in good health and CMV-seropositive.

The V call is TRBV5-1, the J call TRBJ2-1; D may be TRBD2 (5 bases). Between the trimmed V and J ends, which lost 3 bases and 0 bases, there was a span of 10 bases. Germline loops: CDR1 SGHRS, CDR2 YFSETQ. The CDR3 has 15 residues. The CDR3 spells CASSSQTTSYNEQFF. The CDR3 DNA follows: TGCGCCAGCAGCTCCCAGACTACCTCCTACAATGAGCAGTTCTTC.

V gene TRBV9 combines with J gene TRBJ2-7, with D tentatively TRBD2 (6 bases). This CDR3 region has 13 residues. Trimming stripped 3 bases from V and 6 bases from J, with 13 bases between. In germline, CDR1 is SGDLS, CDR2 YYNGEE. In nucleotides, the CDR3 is TGTGCCAGCAGCGAATCACTAGCCGCCGAGCAGTACTTC. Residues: CASSESLAAEQYF.

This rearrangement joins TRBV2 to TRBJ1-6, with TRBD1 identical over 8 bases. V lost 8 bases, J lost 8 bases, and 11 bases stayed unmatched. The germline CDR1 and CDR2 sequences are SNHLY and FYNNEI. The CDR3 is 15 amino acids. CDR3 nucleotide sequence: TGTGCCAGCCTAACACGGAACAGGGGGGATTCACCCCTCCACTTT. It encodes CASLTRNRGDSPLHF.

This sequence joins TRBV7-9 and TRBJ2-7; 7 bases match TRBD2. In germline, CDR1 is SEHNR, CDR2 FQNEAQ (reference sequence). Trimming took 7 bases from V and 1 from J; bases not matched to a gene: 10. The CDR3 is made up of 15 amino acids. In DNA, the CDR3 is TGTGCCAGCACCGTAAGGAGCGGGAAATCCTACGAGCAGTACTTC. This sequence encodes CASTVRSGKSYEQYF.

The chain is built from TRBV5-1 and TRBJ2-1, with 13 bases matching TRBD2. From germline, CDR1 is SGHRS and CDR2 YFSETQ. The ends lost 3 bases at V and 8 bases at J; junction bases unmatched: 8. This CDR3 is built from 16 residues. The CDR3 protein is CASSSRTSGSTDEQFF. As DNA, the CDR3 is TGCGCCAGCAGCTCCCGGACTAGCGGGAGTACGGATGAGCAGTTCTTC.

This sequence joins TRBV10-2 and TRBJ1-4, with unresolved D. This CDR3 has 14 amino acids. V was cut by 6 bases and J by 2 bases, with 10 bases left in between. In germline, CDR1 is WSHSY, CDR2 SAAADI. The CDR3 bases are TGCGCCAGCAGCGAACCCGGGACTAATGAAAAACTGTTTTTT. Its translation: CASSEPGTNEKLFF.

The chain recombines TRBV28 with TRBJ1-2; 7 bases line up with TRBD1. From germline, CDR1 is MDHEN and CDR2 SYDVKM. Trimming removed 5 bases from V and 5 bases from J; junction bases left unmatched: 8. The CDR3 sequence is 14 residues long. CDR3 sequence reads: CASSLGQPSYGYTF. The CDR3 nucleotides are TGTGCCAGCAGTCTGGGACAGCCATCTTATGGCTACACCTTC.

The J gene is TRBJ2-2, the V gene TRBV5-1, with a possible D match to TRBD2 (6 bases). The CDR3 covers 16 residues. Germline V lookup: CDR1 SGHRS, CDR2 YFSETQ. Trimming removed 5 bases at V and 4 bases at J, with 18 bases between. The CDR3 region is CASRPGGGTTTGELFF. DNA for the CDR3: TGCGCCAGCAGACCCGGTGGGGGGACGACCACCGGGGAGCTGTTTTTT.

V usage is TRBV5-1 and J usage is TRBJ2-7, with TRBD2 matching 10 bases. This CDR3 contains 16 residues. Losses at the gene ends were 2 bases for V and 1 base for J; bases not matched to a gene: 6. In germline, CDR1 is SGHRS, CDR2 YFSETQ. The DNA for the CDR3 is TGCGCCAGCAGCTTTAGTAGCGGGGGGCCTTCCTACGAGCAGTACTTC. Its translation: CASSFSSGGPSYEQYF.

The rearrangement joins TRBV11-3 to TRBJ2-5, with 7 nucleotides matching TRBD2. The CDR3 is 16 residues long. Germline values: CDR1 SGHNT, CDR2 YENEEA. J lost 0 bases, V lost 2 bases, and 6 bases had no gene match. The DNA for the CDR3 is TGTGCCAGCAGCTTAAGTGGGGGAGGGGACCAAGAGACCCAGTACTTC. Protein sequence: CASSLSGGGDQETQYF.

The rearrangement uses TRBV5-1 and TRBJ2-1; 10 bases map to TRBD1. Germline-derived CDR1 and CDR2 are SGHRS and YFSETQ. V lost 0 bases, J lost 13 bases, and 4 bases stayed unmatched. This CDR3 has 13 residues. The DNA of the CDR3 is TGCGCCAGCAGCTTGGCCTTGACAGGGGGCCAGTTCTTC. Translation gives CASSLALTGGQFF.

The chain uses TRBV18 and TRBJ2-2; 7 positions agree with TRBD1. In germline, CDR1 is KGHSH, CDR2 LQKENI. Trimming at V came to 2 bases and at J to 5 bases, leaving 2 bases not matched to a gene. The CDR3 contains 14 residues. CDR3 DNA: TGTGCCAGCTCACCAGACAGGGCGACCGGGGAGCTGTTTTTT. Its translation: CASSPDRATGELFF.

CDR3 in DNA: TGTGCCAGCAGTGGGGGCCATAATTCACCCCTCCACTTT. Its translation is CASSGGHNSPLHF. The V and J genes are TRBV2 and TRBJ1-6, with D perhaps matching TRBD1 (5 bases). CDR3 length: 13 residues. Germline CDR1 and CDR2: SNHLY and FYNNEI. The V end lost 4 bases, the J end lost 5 bases, and 6 bases lay between the germline ends.

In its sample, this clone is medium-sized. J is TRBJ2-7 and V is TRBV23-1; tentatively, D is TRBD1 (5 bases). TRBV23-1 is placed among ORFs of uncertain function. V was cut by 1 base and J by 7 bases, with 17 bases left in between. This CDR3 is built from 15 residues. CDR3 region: CASSQFCEQKGEQYF. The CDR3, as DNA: TGCGCCAGCAGTCAATTTTGCGAACAAAAGGGGGAGCAGTACTTC.

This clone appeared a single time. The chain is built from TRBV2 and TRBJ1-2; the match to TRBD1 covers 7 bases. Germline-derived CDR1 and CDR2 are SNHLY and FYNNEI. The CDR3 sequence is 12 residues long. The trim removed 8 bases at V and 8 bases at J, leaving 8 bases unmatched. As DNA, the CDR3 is TGTGCCAGCGAAGGGACAGTAAACGGCTACACCTTC. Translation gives CASEGTVNGYTF.

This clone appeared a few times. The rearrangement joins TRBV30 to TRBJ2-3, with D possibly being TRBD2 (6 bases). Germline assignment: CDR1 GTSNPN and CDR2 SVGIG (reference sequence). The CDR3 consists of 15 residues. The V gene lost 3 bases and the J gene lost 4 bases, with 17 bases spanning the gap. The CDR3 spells CAWRGGKGPADTQYF. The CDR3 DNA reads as TGTGCCTGGAGGGGGGGAAAGGGGCCCGCAGATACGCAGTATTTT.

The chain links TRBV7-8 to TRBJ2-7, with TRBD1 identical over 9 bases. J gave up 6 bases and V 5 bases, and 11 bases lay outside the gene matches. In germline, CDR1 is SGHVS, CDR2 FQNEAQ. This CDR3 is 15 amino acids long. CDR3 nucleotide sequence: TGTGCCAGCAGCCCCAAGCGGGACAGGGATGGCGAGCAGTACTTC. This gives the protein CASSPKRDRDGEQYF.

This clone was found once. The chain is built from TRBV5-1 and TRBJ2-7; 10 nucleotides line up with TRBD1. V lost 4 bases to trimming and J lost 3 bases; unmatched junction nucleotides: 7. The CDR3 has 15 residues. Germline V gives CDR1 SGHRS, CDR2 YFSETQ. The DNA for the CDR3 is TGCGCCAGCAGCGAGCGACAGGGGGCGGGCTACGAGCAGTACTTC. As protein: CASSERQGAGYEQYF.

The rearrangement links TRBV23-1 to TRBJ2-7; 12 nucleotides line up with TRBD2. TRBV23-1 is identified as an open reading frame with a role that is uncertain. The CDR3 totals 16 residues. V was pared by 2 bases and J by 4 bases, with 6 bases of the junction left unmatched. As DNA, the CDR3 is TGCGCCAGCAGTCAACCTAGCGGGGGGGCCTTGTACGAGCAGTACTTC. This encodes CASSQPSGGALYEQYF.

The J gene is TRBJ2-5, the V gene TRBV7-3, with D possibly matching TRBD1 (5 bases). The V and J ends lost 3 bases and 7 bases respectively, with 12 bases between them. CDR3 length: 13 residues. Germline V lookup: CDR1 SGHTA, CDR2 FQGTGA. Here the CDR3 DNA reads TGTGCCAGCAGCTTGCCCCCTGGGGCGACCCAGTACTTC. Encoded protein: CASSLPPGATQYF. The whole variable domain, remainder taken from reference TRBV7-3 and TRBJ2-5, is GAGVSQTPSNKVTEKGKYVELRCDPISGHTALYWYRQSLGQGPEFLIYFQGTGAADDSGLPNDRFFAVRPEGSVSTLKIQRTERGDSAVYLCASSLPPGATQYFGPGTRLLVL.

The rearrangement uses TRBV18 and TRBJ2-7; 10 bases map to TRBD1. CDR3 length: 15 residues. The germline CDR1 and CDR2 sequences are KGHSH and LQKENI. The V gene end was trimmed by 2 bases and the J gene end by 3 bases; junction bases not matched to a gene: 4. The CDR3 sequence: CASSPNGQGGYEQYF. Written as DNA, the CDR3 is TGTGCCAGCTCACCAAACGGACAGGGGGGCTACGAGCAGTACTTC.